A single T cell receptor beta chain is shown here with its context. Its antigen remains unknown. CDR3 length: 15 residues. Trimming took 4 bases from V and 4 from J, leaving 16 bases between them. Germline CDR1 is LGHNA and CDR2 is YNFKEQ. These data come from a study of cytomegalovirus exposure and HLA in healthy donors. Findings and limits, study-wide: An analysis was carried out at a later point. It showed that HLA-associated TCR beta chains were more clonally expanded than equally common non-associated chains. HLA alleles showed associations with 15,000 to 20,000 TCR beta sequences in a later analysis, at a 0.05 false discovery rate.

60 Vbeta and 13 Jbeta primers were used in PCR. TCRdb keeps only in-frame clones here, not all; method: immunoSEQ multiplex PCR. The table has over 150,000 clones, around 77% seen once. The V gene is TRBV4-2, the J gene TRBJ1-2; D might be TRBD1 (6 bases). Sequencing input: PBMCs. This sequence was found in a young woman in good health and CMV-seronegative. This CDR3 reads CASSLRTDKSYGYTF. CDR3 sequence (DNA): TGTGCCAGCAGCCTAAGGACAGACAAGAGCTATGGCTACACCTTC.